Below are 10 T cell receptor beta chains sequenced from a single sample in a study of cytomegalovirus exposure and HLA in healthy donors. Both 60 Vbeta primers and 13 Jbeta primers went into the PCR. Libraries were prepared by immunoSEQ multiplex PCR; TCRdb keeps only in-frame clonotypes and omits some of them. The sample features 20,000 to 25,000 clones, with 22% in its top ten. Sequencing input: PBMCs. The receptors shown here come from a man aged 55-75 years in good health and CMV-seropositive.

The rearrangement joins TRBV29-1 to TRBJ1-2; D unresolved. This CDR3 is built from 11 residues. Germline V gene data show CDR1 as SQVTM and CDR2 as ANQGSEA. Trimming removed 0 bases at V and 5 bases at J, with 4 bases between. CDR3 sequence reads: CSVEEQYGYTF. The CDR3, as DNA: TGCAGCGTTGAAGAACAGTATGGCTACACCTTC. Full variable domain (outside the CDR3, taken from reference TRBV29-1 and TRBJ1-2): SAVISQKPSRDICQRGTSLTIQCQVDSQVTMMFWYRQQPGQSLTLIATANQGSEATYESGFVIDKFPISRPNLTFSTLTVSNMSPEDSSIYLCSVEEQYGYTFGSGTRLTVV.

The chain has TRBV4-1 and TRBJ2-7; 8 nucleotides line up with TRBD1. This CDR3 comprises 13 residues. Germline trimming cut 1 base from V and 9 bases from J; bases unmatched to any gene: 5. The V gene's germline CDR1 is MGHRA and CDR2 YSYEKL. CDR3 bases: TGCGCCAGCAGCCAAGGACAGGGGACTGCGCAGTACTTC. Its protein product is CASSQGQGTAQYF.

The rearrangement uses TRBV28 and TRBJ2-7, with D unclear. The germline V and J ends were trimmed by 2 bases and 2 bases, with 4 bases remaining between them. Germline loops: CDR1 MDHEN, CDR2 SYDVKM. This CDR3 region has 12 residues. The CDR3 sequence: CASSLRAYEQYF. CDR3 DNA: TGTGCCAGCAGTTTAAGAGCCTACGAGCAGTACTTC.

CDR3 bases: TGCACCGGCGACGCCCGGGACAGTACCTATGAAAAACTGTTTTTT. Translation gives CTGDARDSTYEKLFF. V usage is TRBV1 and J usage is TRBJ1-4; the table calls TRBD1, which could not be checked here. TRBV1 is deemed a pseudogene. This CDR3 comprises 15 residues.

CDR3 in amino acids: CSDRRGSYNEQFF. CDR3 sequence (DNA): TGCAGCGATAGAAGAGGCTCCTACAATGAGCAGTTCTTC. The rearrangement joins TRBV29-1 to TRBJ2-1, with D hard to call. This CDR3 comprises 13 residues. Germline V gives CDR1 SQVTM, CDR2 ANQGSEA. V lost 7 bases and J lost 0, with 10 bases in between.

This chain links TRBV7-2 with TRBJ1-5, with 11 bases identical to TRBD1. V dropped 1 base and J dropped 5; count of bases not matched to a gene: 10. Germline V gives CDR1 SGHTA, CDR2 FQGNSA. The CDR3 totals 18 residues. The CDR3 nucleotides are TGTGCCAGCAGCTTAGTTAGTAAGGGGACAGGGGGAGATCAGCCCCAGCATTTT. Translating it yields CASSLVSKGTGGDQPQHF. Drawing the rest from reference TRBV7-2 and TRBJ1-5, the complete variable domain is GAGVSQSPSNKVTEKGKDVELRCDPISGHTALYWYRQSLGQGLEFLIYFQGNSAPDKSGLPSDRFSAERTGGSVSTLTIQRTQQEDSAVYLCASSLVSKGTGGDQPQHFGDGTRLSIL.

The chain combines TRBV30 with TRBJ2-7; D is perhaps TRBD2 (5 bases). This CDR3 has 15 residues. Trimming removed 8 bases at V and 0 bases at J, with 20 bases between. Per germline, CDR1 GTSNPN and CDR2 SVGIG (reference sequence). CDR3 bases: TGTGCCGGGAACCCCCGGGAAAGGGTCTCCTACGAGCAGTACTTC. This gives the protein CAGNPRERVSYEQYF.

The chain carries TRBV14 and TRBJ2-2; D might be TRBD1 (5 bases). This CDR3 comprises 14 residues. Trimming stripped 6 bases from V and 1 base from J, with 9 bases between. Germline CDR1 is SGHDN and CDR2 is FVKESK. The CDR3 loop is CASRRTQNTGELFF. DNA of the CDR3: TGTGCCAGCAGACGGACACAGAACACCGGGGAGCTGTTTTTT.

According to its frequency, this clone is medium-sized. The chain links TRBV2 to TRBJ2-1; 12 bases agree with TRBD1. The ends lost 5 bases at V and 6 bases at J; junction bases unmatched: 5. This CDR3 comprises 15 residues. The V gene's germline CDR1 is SNHLY and CDR2 FYNNEI. The CDR3 nucleotides are TGTGCCAGCAGTATGGGACAGGGGGCGGGCAATGAGCAGTTCTTC. It specifies CASSMGQGAGNEQFF.

CDR3 nucleotide sequence: TGTGCCAGCAGCTGGACGGTCAACAGGGAAGGCTATGGCTACACCTTC. Translating gives CASSWTVNREGYGYTF. The chain uses TRBV7-2 and TRBJ1-2; maybe TRBD1 (6 bases). Looked up from germline, CDR1 is SGHTA and CDR2 is FQGNSA. This CDR3 contains 16 residues. V was trimmed by 4 bases and J by 4 bases, leaving 19 bases between them.